These 16 T cell receptor beta chains share one sample of origin, sequenced in a study of CD8 T cells in ankylosing spondylitis. TCRdb reprocessed the 5' RACE reads with MiXCR, giving one entry per CDR3 protein. The sample contains approximately 200,000 distinct CDR3 sequences, 13% of which appear only once. Sequencing used blood, either unsorted or a sorted T cell fraction (not recorded which). All receptors derive from a male donor with ankylosing spondylitis or in good health (not recorded which).

This clonotype was observed at least ten times. The chain links TRBV12-3 or TRBV12-4 to TRBJ1-1; D gene unclear. This CDR3 region has 14 residues. Trimming left V 5 bases short and J 0 bases short, with 10 bases between. The CDR3 DNA reads as TGTGCCAGCAGTAAACGGCCCATGAACACTGAAGCTTTCTTT. Protein sequence: CASSKRPMNTEAFF.

At least ten counts were recorded for this clonotype. This chain joins TRBV5-1 and TRBJ2-7; D remains unclear. CDR3 length: 13 amino acids. Between the trimmed V and J ends, which lost 4 bases and 3 bases, there was a span of 11 bases. Germline V lookup: CDR1 SGHRS, CDR2 YFSETQ. The CDR3 DNA reads as TGCGCCAGCAGCGCAGAAAGATTCTACGAGCAGTACTTC. Translation: CASSAERFYEQYF.

This clonotype turned up a few times. This rearrangement joins TRBV2 to TRBJ2-3; TRBD2 matches at 9 bases. CDR1 and CDR2 (germline): SNHLY, FYNNEI. Trimming at V came to 7 bases and at J to 0 bases, leaving 11 bases not matched to a gene. This CDR3 spans 17 amino acids. CDR3 in amino acids: CASKTLVTSGSTDTQYF. The CDR3 DNA reads as TGTGCCAGCAAAACTCTCGTGACTAGCGGAAGCACAGATACGCAGTATTTT.

In DNA, the CDR3 is TGCGCCAGCAGCCAGGGAGGATTGGGGGAGACCCAGTACTTC. Its translation is CASSQGGLGETQYF. The rearrangement links TRBV4-1 to TRBJ2-5; maybe TRBD2 (6 bases). The germline V and J ends were trimmed by 3 bases and 5 bases, with 13 bases remaining between them. The CDR3 is made up of 14 amino acids. Germline-derived CDR1 and CDR2 are MGHRA and YSYEKL.

The DNA of the CDR3 is TGTGCCAGCAGTATGAGGGGGAACGGACGGTATGGCTACACCTTC. Encoded protein: CASSMRGNGRYGYTF. V gene TRBV27 combines with J gene TRBJ1-2, with D possibly matching TRBD1 (6 bases). Trimming took off 5 bases at V and 5 bases at J, with 18 bases between the two ends. The CDR3 runs to 15 residues. Germline V gene lookup returns CDR1 MNHEY and CDR2 SMNVEV (reference sequence).

Only a few counts were recorded for this clonotype. The rearrangement links TRBV12-3 or TRBV12-4 to TRBJ2-1; D is ambiguous. The CDR3 consists of 11 residues. V shed 5 bases and J shed 10 bases, with 9 bases lying between them. In nucleotides, the CDR3 is TGTGCCAGCAGTCGTCTTGCGGAGCAGTTCTTC. As protein: CASSRLAEQFF.

This CDR3 is CASSQGERAYEQYF. The CDR3 bases are TGTGCCAGCAGCCAGGGGGAAAGGGCCTACGAGCAGTACTTC. The chain is built from TRBV3-1 and TRBJ2-7; D tentatively reads TRBD1 or TRBD2 (5 bases each). V lost 3 bases to trimming and J lost 2 bases, with 11 bases between them. Germline assignment: CDR1 LGHDT and CDR2 YNNKEL (reference sequence). This CDR3 comprises 14 residues.

The V and J genes are TRBV30 and TRBJ2-3; no clear D. Trimming stripped 2 bases from V and 5 bases from J, with 2 bases between. Germline V gene data show CDR1 as GTSNPN and CDR2 as SVGIG (reference sequence). The CDR3 consists of 10 residues. The CDR3 DNA is TGTGCCTGGAGTATAGATACGCAGTATTTT. It yields the protein CAWSIDTQYF.

The chain recombines TRBV19 with TRBJ2-7; 8 bases match TRBD2. J was trimmed by 1 base and V by 2 bases; bases with no gene match: 7. Germline CDR1 reads LNHDA; CDR2 reads SQIVND (reference sequence). This CDR3 has 16 amino acids. The CDR3 is CASSIRGLEGSYEQYF. CDR3 DNA sequence: TGTGCCAGTAGTATAAGGGGACTAGAAGGGTCCTACGAGCAGTACTTC.

The chain links TRBV5-6 to TRBJ2-1, with TRBD2 as a possible D gene (5 bases). V lost 2 bases and J lost 9, with 12 bases in between. CDR1 and CDR2 from the germline V gene are SGHDT and YYEEEE. CDR3 length equals 13 residues. The CDR3 sequence is CASSFGTSSEQFF. CDR3 sequence (DNA): TGTGCCAGCAGCTTCGGTACTAGTAGTGAGCAGTTCTTC.

The table lists this clonotype with a few counts. The chain couples TRBV7-9 to TRBJ1-1, with D tentatively TRBD1 (5 bases). Germline V gene lookup returns CDR1 SEHNR and CDR2 FQNEAQ (reference sequence). V was trimmed by 5 bases and J by 2 bases, leaving 15 bases between them. The CDR3 consists of 15 residues. The CDR3 bases are TGTGCCAGCAGCCCGCGGGCGGGGGTAAACACTGAAGCTTTCTTT. This codes for CASSPRAGVNTEAFF.

This clonotype has only a few counts. The chain uses TRBV12-3 or TRBV12-4 and TRBJ2-2; no firm D call. V gave up 8 bases and J gave up 2 bases, with 15 bases separating them. The CDR3 length is 15 residues. The CDR3 DNA reads as TGTGCCAGCCGTGCCCGATATACTAACACCGGGGAGCTGTTTTTT. Protein sequence: CASRARYTNTGELFF.

V gene TRBV6-4 combines with J gene TRBJ2-1; D possibly corresponds to TRBD2 (5 bases). The V end lost 3 bases, the J end lost 4 bases, and 10 bases lay between the germline ends. Germline V CDR1 and CDR2: MRHNA, SNTAGT. The CDR3 runs to 14 residues. The chain's CDR3 is CASSEEPGYNEQFF. The CDR3 DNA follows: TGTGCCAGCAGTGAGGAACCGGGATACAATGAGCAGTTCTTC.

This clonotype was counted many times. This sequence joins TRBV4-2 and TRBJ2-5; 10 nucleotides align to TRBD2. The CDR3 runs 15 residues. The ends lost 2 bases at V and 0 bases at J; junction bases unmatched: 0. Germline CDR1 is LGHNA and CDR2 is YNFKEQ. The CDR3 loop reads CASSQLAGDQETQYF. In DNA, the CDR3 is TGTGCCAGCAGCCAACTAGCGGGAGACCAAGAGACCCAGTACTTC.

The rearrangement links TRBV20-1 to TRBJ2-7, with D possibly matching TRBD1 (5 bases). Per the germline V gene, CDR1 is DFQATT and CDR2 is SNEGSKA (reference sequence). The length of the CDR3 is 14 residues. V gave up 3 bases and J gave up 6 bases, with 18 bases separating them. CDR3 in amino acids: CSASIWGPTSEQYF. The CDR3 nucleotides read TGCAGTGCTAGTATTTGGGGCCCGACAAGCGAGCAGTACTTC.

The V call is TRBV7-2, the J call TRBJ2-2; 12 bases map to TRBD1. The trim removed 4 bases at V and 4 bases at J, leaving 7 bases unmatched. This CDR3 is built from 17 residues. Germline CDR1 SGHTA, CDR2 FQGNSA. DNA of the CDR3: TGTGCCAGCAGCTCCCGGGACAGGGGGCTTAGCACCGGGGAGCTGTTTTTT. Encoded protein: CASSSRDRGLSTGELFF.